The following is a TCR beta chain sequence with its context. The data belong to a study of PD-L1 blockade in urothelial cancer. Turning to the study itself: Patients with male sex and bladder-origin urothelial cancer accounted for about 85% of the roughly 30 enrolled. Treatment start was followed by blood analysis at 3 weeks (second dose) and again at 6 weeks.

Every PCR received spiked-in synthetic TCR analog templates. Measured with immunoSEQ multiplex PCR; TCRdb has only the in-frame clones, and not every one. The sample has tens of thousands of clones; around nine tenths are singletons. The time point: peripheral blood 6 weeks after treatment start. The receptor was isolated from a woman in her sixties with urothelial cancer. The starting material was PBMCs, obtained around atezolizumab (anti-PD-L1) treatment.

The CDR3 region is CASSTRQSSGNTIYF. In nucleotides, the CDR3 is TGTGCCAGCAGCACGCGACAGAGCTCTGGAAACACCATATATTTT. The genes are TRBV21-1 and TRBJ1-3; TRBD1 is the table's D call, not checked against the DNA. TRBV21-1 is a pseudogene segment. The CDR3 contains 15 residues.